A single count supports the clone carrying this T cell receptor (beta chain). Its target is not known. Clones were sequenced by immunoSEQ multiplex PCR, and TCRdb holds only the in-frame ones, with some missing. The data contain 150,000 to 200,000 clones, just over 90% of them singletons. The data are from a study of T cell responses to AZD1222 COVID-19 vaccine. Whole-study results and caveats: Of spike-specific TCRs, nearly half reportedly target regions left unmutated in variants. Females outnumbered males among donors, who were mostly white British; clonal diversity was possibly underestimated.

The CDR3 contains 15 residues. Trimming took off 0 bases at V and 7 bases at J, with 15 bases between the two ends. CDR1 and CDR2 (germline): KGHSY, FQNENV. V and J are TRBV16 and TRBJ1-2, with D possibly TRBD1 on 6 matching bases. The TCR originated in an adult in good health. This specimen was peripheral blood, taken on day 0 of AZD1222 vaccination. The CDR3 region is CASSQSGQGISGYTF. CDR3 nucleotides: TGTGCCAGCAGCCAATCCGGCCAGGGGATTTCTGGCTACACCTTC.